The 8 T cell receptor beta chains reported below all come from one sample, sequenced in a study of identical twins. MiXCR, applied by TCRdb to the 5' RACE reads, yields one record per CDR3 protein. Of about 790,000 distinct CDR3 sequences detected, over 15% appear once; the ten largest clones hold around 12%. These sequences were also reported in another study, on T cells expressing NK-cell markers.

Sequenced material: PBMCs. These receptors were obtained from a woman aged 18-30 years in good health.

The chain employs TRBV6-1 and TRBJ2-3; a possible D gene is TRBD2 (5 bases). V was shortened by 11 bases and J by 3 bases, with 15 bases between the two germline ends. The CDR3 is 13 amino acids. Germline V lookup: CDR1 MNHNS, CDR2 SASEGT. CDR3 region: CASLEPGTDTQYF. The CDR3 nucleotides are TGTGCCTCCCTAGAGCCGGGGACAGATACGCAGTATTTT.

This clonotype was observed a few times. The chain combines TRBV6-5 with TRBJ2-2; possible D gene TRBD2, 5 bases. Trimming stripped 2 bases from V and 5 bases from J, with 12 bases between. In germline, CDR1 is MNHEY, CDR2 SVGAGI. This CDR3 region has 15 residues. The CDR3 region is CASSYRGVETGELFF. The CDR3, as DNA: TGTGCCAGCAGTTACCGGGGAGTGGAGACCGGGGAGCTGTTTTTT.

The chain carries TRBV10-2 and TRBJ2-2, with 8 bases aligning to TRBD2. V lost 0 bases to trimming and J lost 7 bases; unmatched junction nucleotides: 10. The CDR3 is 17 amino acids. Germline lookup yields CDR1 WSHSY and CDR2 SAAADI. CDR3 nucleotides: TGCGCCAGCAGTGAGTCCGTCTGGGGACTAGGTATCGGGGAGCTGTTTTTT. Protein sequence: CASSESVWGLGIGELFF.

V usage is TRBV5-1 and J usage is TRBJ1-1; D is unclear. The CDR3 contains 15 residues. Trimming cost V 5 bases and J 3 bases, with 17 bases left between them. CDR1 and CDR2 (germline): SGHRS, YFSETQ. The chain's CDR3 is CASSSMRTGDTEAFF. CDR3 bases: TGCGCCAGCAGTTCCATGCGGACCGGGGACACTGAAGCTTTCTTT.

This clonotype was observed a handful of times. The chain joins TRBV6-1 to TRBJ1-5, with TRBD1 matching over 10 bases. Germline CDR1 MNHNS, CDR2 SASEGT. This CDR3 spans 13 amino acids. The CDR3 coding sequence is TGTGCGGCTCGGGGACAGGGGAATCAGCCCCAGCATTTT. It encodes CAARGQGNQPQHF.

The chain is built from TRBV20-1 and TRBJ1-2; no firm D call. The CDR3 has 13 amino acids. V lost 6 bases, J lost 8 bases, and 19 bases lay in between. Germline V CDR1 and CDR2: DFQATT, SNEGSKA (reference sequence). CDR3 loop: CSAPVRQDLGYTF. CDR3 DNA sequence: TGCAGTGCCCCAGTGAGGCAAGATCTCGGCTACACCTTC.

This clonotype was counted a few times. The CDR3 DNA is TGTGCCAGCGGTTGGGGAGAGTGGAACACTGAAGCTTTCTTT. It yields the protein CASGWGEWNTEAFF. The chain has TRBV27 and TRBJ1-1, with D unclear. V lost 8 bases and J lost 1, with 14 bases in between. In germline, CDR1 is MNHEY, CDR2 SMNVEV (reference sequence). The CDR3 runs to 14 residues.

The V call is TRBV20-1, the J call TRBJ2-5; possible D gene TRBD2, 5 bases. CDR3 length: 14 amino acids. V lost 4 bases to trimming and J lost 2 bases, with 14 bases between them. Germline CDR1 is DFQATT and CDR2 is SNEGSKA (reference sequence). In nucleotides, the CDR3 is TGCAGTGCTATAAGGTCGGGGAGACAAGAGACCCAGTACTTC. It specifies CSAIRSGRQETQYF.